Listed below are T cell receptor beta chains from one sample, sequenced in a study of cytomegalovirus exposure and HLA in healthy donors. TCRdb's copy holds only in-frame clones and misses some; the assay was immunoSEQ multiplex PCR. The table shows 70,000 or so clones, with 94% occurring only once. The specimen sequenced was PBMCs. The source is a man aged 18-30 years in good health and CMV-seropositive. Each CDR3 is given with its conserved first and last residue. Fields, in order: clone size, J gene, V gene, D gene, CDR3 length, CDR3 DNA, CDR3 protein. D genes are given only for firm matches. Size is omitted from some rows. Given values are once, few, many or a class for expanded clones.

. TRBJ2-3 TRBV28 TRBD1 16 TGTGCCAGCACTCGAGGGGGGACAGGGGGATGGGATACGCAGTATTTT CASTRGGTGGWDTQYF
. TRBJ1-4 TRBV7-6 TRBD1 17 TGTGCCAGCAGCTTAGCGGACAGGGGTTTAGACGATGAAAAACTGTTTTTT CASSLADRGLDDEKLFF
. TRBJ1-4 TRBV7-6 TRBD1 15 TGTGCCAGCAGCCGACAGGGAGCAACTAATGAAAAACTGTTTTTT CASSRQGATNEKLFF
. TRBJ2-1 TRBV5-1 . 14 TGCGCCAGCAGCTTGGGGACGGCCGCAGGGGAGCAGTTCTTC CASSLGTAAGEQFF
. TRBJ1-2 TRBV5-6 . 13 TGTGCCAGCACCAGGGTCCCTAACTATGGCTACACCTTC CASTRVPNYGYTF
. TRBJ2-7 TRBV28 TRBD2 13 TGTGCCAGCACCAGCGGGAGGGTAAACGAGCAGTACTTC CASTSGRVNEQYF
. TRBJ2-7 TRBV19 TRBD2 16 TGTGCCAGTAGTACACCTTTTCGGGCGGGAGGTTACGAGCAGTACTTC CASSTPFRAGGYEQYF
. TRBJ2-3 TRBV7-9 TRBD1 15 TGTGCCAGCAGCTTGGGACAGGGGATGTCGGATACGCAGTATTTT CASSLGQGMSDTQYF
. TRBJ2-4 TRBV2 . 18 TGTGCCAGCAGTGCAAAGGAACTCGGGGGGCGGGCCAAAAACATTCAGTACTTC CASSAKELGGRAKNIQYF
. TRBJ2-1 TRBV19 TRBD2 15 TGTGCCAGTAGTATCTTTAGCGGGAGTTCCAATGAGCAGTTCTTC CASSIFSGSSNEQFF
. TRBJ2-7 TRBV12-5 . 15 TGTGCTAGTGGTTTGGTCTTAAGAGGAGACTACGAGCAGTACTTC CASGLVLRGDYEQYF
. TRBJ1-2 TRBV15 TRBD1 15 TGTGCCACCAGCAGAGAGCCGGGACAGGGGTTTGGCTACACCTTC CATSREPGQGFGYTF
. TRBJ2-7 TRBV6-5 TRBD1 13 TGTGCCAGCCCGGGACAGGGGGCTCGGGAGCAGTACTTC CASPGQGAREQYF
. TRBJ1-2 TRBV6-5 . 11 TGTGCCAGCAGCCTACGGGGGGGCTACACCTTC CASSLRGGYTF
. TRBJ1-3 TRBV7-2 . 14 TGTGCCAGCAGCTTACAGATCTCTGGAAACACCATATATTTT CASSLQISGNTIYF
. TRBJ2-4 TRBV2 . 13 TGTGCCAGCAGTGTCACAGACAAAAACATTCAGTACTTC CASSVTDKNIQYF
. TRBJ2-1 TRBV18 TRBD2 16 TGTGCCAGCTCACCACTGACTAGCGGGAGATGGGATGAGCAGTTCTTC CASSPLTSGRWDEQFF
. TRBJ1-2 TRBV11-2 TRBD1 15 TGTGCCAGCAGCTTAGGGACAGGGAGTAACTATGGCTACACCTTC CASSLGTGSNYGYTF
. TRBJ2-1 TRBV2 TRBD2 15 TGTGCCAGCCGTAAAGCGGGGGAGGCCTACAATGAGCAGTTCTTC CASRKAGEAYNEQFF
once TRBJ2-5 TRBV6-1 . 11 TGTGCCAGCAGTGAAAGAGGGACCCAGTACTTC CASSERGTQYF
. TRBJ2-3 TRBV6-5 . 13 TGTGCCAGCAGTTACACCGCGGTGGATACGCAGTATTTT CASSYTAVDTQYF
. TRBJ1-1 TRBV28 TRBD1 14 TGTGCCAGCAGTGGGGGGACAGGGATCACTGAAGCTTTCTTT CASSGGTGITEAFF
. TRBJ1-2 TRBV6-1 TRBD1 17 TGTGCCAGCAGTGAAGCCCCGGGACAGGGTTTTGACTATGGCTACACCTTC CASSEAPGQGFDYGYTF
. TRBJ2-2 TRBV27 . 16 TGTGCCAGCAGTTTCGGCGCTAGCGCGAACACCGGGGAGCTGTTTTTT CASSFGASANTGELFF
. TRBJ2-3 TRBV14 TRBD1 15 TGTGCCAGCAGCCCCCGGGACAGCCTCACAGATACGCAGTATTTT CASSPRDSLTDTQYF
. TRBJ2-1 TRBV19 TRBD1 14 TGTGCCAGTGCCGACAGGGGCTCCTACAATGAGCAGTTCTTC CASADRGSYNEQFF
. TRBJ2-1 TRBV14 TRBD2 15 TGTGCCAGCACGCAGACTAGCGGGAGGGATAATGAGCAGTTCTTC CASTQTSGRDNEQFF
. TRBJ2-2 TRBV21-1 . 18 TGTGCCAGCAGCAAAGAACTAGCGGGAGGCCCGGACACCGGGGAGCTGTTTTTT CASSKELAGGPDTGELFF
. TRBJ1-1 TRBV29-1 TRBD1 15 TGCAGCGTTGAAGCTTGGACAGGGCGAGGAACTGAAGCTTTCTTT CSVEAWTGRGTEAFF
. TRBJ1-1 TRBV5-1 . 13 TGCGCCAGCAGCCCCCTGTCGAGCACTGAAGCTTTCTTT CASSPLSSTEAFF
. TRBJ2-7 TRBV7-6 . 15 TGTGCCAGCAGCTTAGAGGCAGGTCCCGCCTACGAGCAGTACTTC CASSLEAGPAYEQYF
. TRBJ2-7 TRBV11-3 . 14 TGTGCCAGCAGCTTTCCGGGAGTAGTGGACGAGCAGTACTTC CASSFPGVVDEQYF
few TRBJ1-1 TRBV28 . 11 TGTGCCAGCAGTTTACGAGAGGAAGCTTTCTTT CASSLREEAFF
. TRBJ1-2 TRBV28 . 14 TGTGCCAGCAGTTTATCCCCAAGGGGCTATGGCTACACCTTC CASSLSPRGYGYTF
. TRBJ2-7 TRBV7-8 TRBD2 15 TGTGCCAGCAGCCTCAGGACTAGCGGGAGCTACGAGCAGTACTTC CASSLRTSGSYEQYF
. TRBJ2-6 TRBV28 . 19 TGTGCCAGCAGCTTGTTGCCCGGGACAAGTACCTCTGGGGCCAACGTCCTGACTTTC CASSLLPGTSTSGANVLTF
. TRBJ1-3 TRBV7-9 TRBD1 14 TGTGCCAGCAGCTCTGGGACAGGGGGAAACACCATATATTTT CASSSGTGGNTIYF
. TRBJ2-7 TRBV9 TRBD1 17 TGTGCCAGCAGCCTTAAATTACGGACAGGTCCCTCCTACGAGCAGTACTTC CASSLKLRTGPSYEQYF
. TRBJ2-1 TRBV5-1 . 15 TGCGCCAGCAGCTTGGAAGGGGGGACTAATAATGAGCAGTTCTTC CASSLEGGTNNEQFF
once TRBJ1-2 TRBV7-9 . 15 TGTGCCAGCAGCTTAACCCGGGGGGGAGATTATGGCTACACCTTC CASSLTRGGDYGYTF
. TRBJ2-7 TRBV19 TRBD2 16 TGTGCCAGTAGTATTTCCGGGACTAGAGGTCCCTACGAGCAGTACTTC CASSISGTRGPYEQYF
. TRBJ1-2 TRBV2 . 13 TGTGCCAGCAGTGAAAATGGGGGCGCAGGCTACACCTTC CASSENGGAGYTF
. TRBJ1-1 TRBV27 TRBD1 17 TGTGCCAGCAGCTGGGGGGACAGGGGGCGAGGTAGGACTGAAGCTTTCTTT CASSWGDRGRGRTEAFF
once TRBJ2-3 TRBV11-2 TRBD2 19 TGTGCCAGCAGCTTAGACCCCAACCGACTAGCGGGAGGTACAGATACGCAGTATTTT CASSLDPNRLAGGTDTQYF
. TRBJ2-4 TRBV6-5 TRBD2 15 TGTGCCAGCAGTTCCGGACTAGCGGCCAAAAACATTCAGTACTTC CASSSGLAAKNIQYF
. TRBJ2-2 TRBV11-3 TRBD1 15 TGTGCCAGCAGCTTCGGGACAGCCAACACCGGGGAGCTGTTTTTT CASSFGTANTGELFF
. TRBJ1-4 TRBV7-9 TRBD1 15 TGTGCCAGCAGCCCCCTAGACAGGGTGGAGCCAAAACTGTTTTTT CASSPLDRVEPKLFF
. TRBJ2-3 TRBV6-4 TRBD2 11 TGTGCCACGGGGGGGGCAGATACGCAGTATTTT CATGGADTQYF
. TRBJ2-3 TRBV7-6 . 15 TGTGCCAGCAGCCGCAGGGGGGTTAGCACAGATACGCAGTATTTT CASSRRGVSTDTQYF
once TRBJ2-7 TRBV7-6 . 16 TGTGCCAGCAGCTCCTTGGGGGGGGCCGAATCCTACGAGCAGTACTTC CASSSLGGAESYEQYF
. TRBJ2-5 TRBV7-7 TRBD1 18 TGTGCTAGCAGCTTAAAAGGCCCCCCCCCACAGGGGGAAGAGACCCAGTACTTC CASSLKGPPPQGEETQYF
. TRBJ2-7 TRBV5-1 . 15 TGCGCCAGCACCTCCCGACCCTACGGGGTCGAGGAGCAGTACTTC CASTSRPYGVEEQYF
. TRBJ2-2 TRBV6-4 TRBD2 19 TGTGCCAGCAGCGCCGGGACTAGCGGGAGGGCCCTGAACACCGGGGAGCTGTTTTTT CASSAGTSGRALNTGELFF
. TRBJ2-2 TRBV7-3 . 14 TGTGCCAGCAGCTTACAGGGCAACACCGGGGAGCTGTTTTTT CASSLQGNTGELFF